This section outlines one T cell receptor beta chain sequence together with its context. The target antigen is unknown. The germline gene is not matched at one end of the junction; a read error may be the cause. Germline lookup yields CDR1 MNHEY and CDR2 SVGAGI. The CDR3 is 14 residues long. These data come from a study of breast tumors, draining lymph nodes, adjacent tissues. Breast cancer patients provided tissue from their axillary draining lymph nodes. Whole-study findings and limits: Data only fit, rather than demonstrated, lymph node origin of most tumor T cells. Most tumor T cells seemingly derive from lymph node, then expand in tumor. Tumor repertoires ranked between lymph nodes and nontumor tissue in diversity, with V and J gene preferences. Luminal-like breast cancer showed significantly greater tumor-nontumor repertoire similarity than basal-like breast cancer did.

TCRdb re-called the multiplex PCR reads with MiXCR, one entry per CDR3 protein. The sample contains approximately 140,000 distinct CDR3 sequences, about 30% of which appear only once. The chain combines TRBV6-5 with TRBJ1-4; 7 positions match TRBD1. The clonotype was recovered from a female donor with breast cancer. Some clones in this sample may be carry-over from other donors' samples. The sample consisted of axillary lymph node tissue. CDR3 sequence (DNA): TGTGCCAGCAGCCGTGGCACAGGGGATGAAAAGCTGTTTTTT. Protein product: CASSRGTGDEKLFF.